This note documents a single T cell receptor beta chain sequence. This clone was seen only a few times. Its antigen is still unknown. No qualities accompany the bases; no much larger clone lies one base away. The data are from a study of shared clonotypes between healthy human individuals (dated by TCRdb to the early 2020s). Describing the broader study: Three men and two women, aged 18 to 49 years, made up the cohort. Blood TCR repertoires of roughly 5 healthy adults were deeply sequenced to estimate repertoire size and the extent of clonotype sharing between individuals. To increase sequencing depth and limit assay-specific biases, TCR repertoire library preparation and sequencing were carried out by different laboratories using diverse techniques. Per donor, leukapheresis produced somewhere between about 0.85 and 10 billion PBMCs.

The donors were healthy, HIV-negative adults with no recently reported acute infections or vaccinations. Only Caucasian adults living in Nashville, Tennessee, USA were represented among the donors. For unsorted samples, 80 million to 100 million PBMCs were counted, and genomic DNA was extracted using the QIAamp DNA Blood Mini kit. Blood was obtained by leukapheresis, after which PBMCs were separated by Ficoll-Histopaque density gradient centrifugation and cryopreserved in liquid nitrogen vapor phase. Using the deep immunoSEQ assay, multiplex PCR amplified TCR CDR3 regions from genomic DNA. Extracted genomic DNA from each cell subset was spread evenly across all wells of several immunoSEQ 96-well plates, with each plate serving as a replicate. For unsorted PBMC, each replicate PCR was loaded with approximately 0.3 ug genomic DNA, equivalent to roughly 33,000 T cell genomes. Unsorted PBMC genomic DNA was sequenced across ten immunoSEQ deep assay plates. Purified libraries were quantified with a Qubit 3.0 fluorometer, sized on a Bioanalyzer 2100, and re-quantified with the KAPA Library Quantification kit. Each immunoSEQ 96-well plate was sequenced on its own single-read 150-cycle Illumina NextSeq 550 flow cell. Regarding the original processing steps: The immunoSEQ output contained only junctional sequences without quality scores, so filtering could not match that applied to full-length reads. To assign V/J genes and CDR3, sequences were annotated against IMGT germline references using PyIR, a Python wrapper for IgBLAST v1.9. Reads were filtered out if the reads had weak V/J assignments (E-value above 1e-6), no CDR3, stop codons, out-of-frame junctions, or ambiguous translated residues. V3J clonotypes were defined by identical inferred V gene, J gene, and CDR3 amino acid sequence. The percentage overlap between two repertoires was calculated by dividing the number of shared unique clonotypes by the size of the smaller repertoire. Repertoire richness was assessed with RTK rarefaction, the Chao1 estimator, and Recon v2.1 estimates of unobserved clonotypes. This immuneACCESS table, as held by TCRdb, lists in-frame sequences with V and J called but not all clones. Of the missing ones, under half trace to an unresolved V gene in checked studies; the others have no known cause. The DNA was the basis for D and trimming; V, J and clone size are from that table. For this sample the table gives about 450,000 clones, of which 65% to 80% were detected only once. Of the sample, 9.5% to 15% is held by the ten largest clones.

Including cysteine and phenylalanine, the CDR3 has 13 amino acids. The read is trimmed to its CDR3 DNA, 39 bases read in frame from base 1. V is clipped by 4 bases and J by 0 bases, and the sequence between their germline boundaries is 5 bases long. CDR1 and CDR2 were assigned from the germline V gene as SGHRS and YFSETQ. Results and caveats for the whole study, not just this receptor: Only blood was sampled, and tissue TCR repertoires likely differ from those in blood. Because the study included a small number of donors, the genetic and exposure-history diversity represented was limited. Pairwise subsampling led to the expectation that sequencing depth would affect the degree of clonotype sharing among donors.

This TCR was recovered from a woman aged 35 to 49 in good health. Some clones in this sample may be carry-over from other donors' samples. The rearranged segments are TRBV5-1 and TRBJ2-1; no D gene can be assigned with confidence. Input material: PBMCs. In nucleotides, the sequence is TGCGCCAGCAGCCAAAGCTCCTACAATGAGCAGTTCTTC. Its coded protein is CASSQSSYNEQFF.